These 18 T cell receptor beta chains originate from one sample sequenced in a study of blood T cell repertoires in COVID-19. The table came from immunoSEQ multiplex PCR; TCRdb's copy has only in-frame clones and leaves some out. The sample lists some 60,000 clones, over 60% occurring once. Input material: peripheral blood. These receptors originate from a man aged 30-40 years with COVID-19, enrolled during active disease.

The chain carries TRBV27 and TRBJ2-3; 12 bases are shared with TRBD1. V was pared by 4 bases and J by 0 bases, with 14 bases of the junction left unmatched. Germline values: CDR1 MNHEY, CDR2 SMNVEV (reference sequence). The CDR3 sequence is 20 residues long. Written as DNA, the CDR3 is TGTGCCAGCAGTTCCCGGGACAGGGGGCATTGGCGGGGGAGCACAGATACGCAGTATTTT. Translating it yields CASSSRDRGHWRGSTDTQYF.

This rearrangement joins TRBV3-1 (or the pseudogene TRBV3-2) to TRBJ1-3; 7 positions match TRBD1. The CDR3 sequence is 17 residues long. Trimming removed 0 bases from V and 3 bases from J; junction bases left unmatched: 8. Germline CDR1 reads LGHDT; CDR2 reads YNNKEL (reference sequence). In DNA, the CDR3 is TGTGCCAGCAGCCAAGATCAGGAGGGGGCCTATGGAAACACCATATATTTT. Translation gives CASSQDQEGAYGNTIYF.

V and J are TRBV9 and TRBJ2-1; 7 nucleotides agree with TRBD1. The CDR3 consists of 15 residues. V lost 0 bases and J lost 6; bases outside the gene matches: 6. Germline V gene data show CDR1 as SGDLS and CDR2 as YYNGEE. Here the CDR3 DNA reads TGTGCCAGCAGCGTAGAAGGGGGCCTCCTCAATGAGCAGTTCTTC. This translates into CASSVEGGLLNEQFF.

The chain uses TRBV5-1 and TRBJ2-1, with 15 bases aligning to TRBD2. V trimming: 0 bases; J trimming: 4 bases; junction bases outside the gene matches: 2. CDR1 and CDR2 from the germline V gene are SGHRS and YFSETQ. CDR3 length equals 17 residues. Written as DNA, the CDR3 is TGCGCCAGCAGCTTGGCGGGACTAGCGGGAGGTTACAATGAGCAGTTCTTC. This gives the protein CASSLAGLAGGYNEQFF.

This chain connects TRBV27 to TRBJ2-7; a possible D gene is TRBD1 (5 bases). The V and J ends lost 2 bases and 1 base respectively, with 6 bases between them. CDR3 size: 13 residues. Germline assignment: CDR1 MNHEY and CDR2 SMNVEV (reference sequence). This CDR3 reads CASSLGASYEQYF. The CDR3 region has the DNA TGTGCCAGCAGTTTAGGGGCGTCCTACGAGCAGTACTTC.

The chain carries TRBV11-2 and TRBJ1-2; 7 positions match TRBD1. CDR3 length: 15 residues. With V trimmed by 2 bases and J by 3 bases, 6 bases remained unmatched. Germline V CDR1 and CDR2: SGHAT, FQNNGV. The CDR3 nucleotides are TGTGCCAGCAGCTTAATTGAGGGGGCGGACTATGGCTACACCTTC. Amino acids: CASSLIEGADYGYTF.

The chain has TRBV6-6 and TRBJ2-2, with 9 bases matching TRBD2. In germline, CDR1 is MNHNY, CDR2 SVGAGI (reference sequence). The V and J ends lost 6 bases and 6 bases, in that order; junction bases with no gene match: 11. The CDR3 length is 16 residues. The CDR3 DNA sequence: TGTGCCAGCAGCTTGGCACCGGGACTAGCCGCCGGGGAGCTGTTTTTT. It specifies CASSLAPGLAAGELFF.

The chain has TRBV6-2 or TRBV6-3 and TRBJ2-7, with TRBD1 identical over 7 bases. After removal of 6 bases from V and 3 bases from J, the junction contained 5 bases not matched to a gene. CDR1 is MNHEY and CDR2 is SVGEGT in the germline V gene. This CDR3 spans 13 amino acids. CDR3 DNA: TGTGCCAGCAGCTGGACAGGCGTCTACGAGCAGTACTTC. It codes for CASSWTGVYEQYF.

The V call is TRBV5-4, the J call TRBJ2-2, with 8 bases that match TRBD2. The length of the CDR3 is 16 residues. Germline V CDR1 and CDR2: SGHNT, YYREEE (reference sequence). J lost 4 bases, V lost 0 bases, and 5 bases had no gene match. CDR3 in DNA: TGTGCCAGCAGCTTGGTGTCCGGGAGGGGCACCGGGGAGCTGTTTTTT. Translating gives CASSLVSGRGTGELFF.

The rearrangement uses TRBV30 and TRBJ2-3; TRBD2 aligns across 10 bases. This CDR3 spans 14 amino acids. Germline assignment: CDR1 GTSNPN and CDR2 SVGIG (reference sequence). V shed 3 bases and J 1 base; nucleotides not matched to a gene: 1. The CDR3 spells CAWSGTSGTDTQYF. Here the CDR3 DNA reads TGTGCCTGGAGCGGGACTAGCGGCACAGATACGCAGTATTTT.

The chain has TRBV7-6 and TRBJ1-2, with D possibly matching TRBD1 (5 bases). The ends were cut back, 6 bases at V and 4 bases at J, with 24 bases in the middle. This CDR3 contains 17 residues. The germline V gene has CDR1 SGHVS and CDR2 FNYEAQ. CDR3 protein: CASSPSLDNFLSYGYTF. The CDR3 DNA reads TGTGCCAGCAGTCCATCCCTGGACAACTTCCTTTCCTATGGCTACACCTTC.

The chain is built from TRBV6-5 and TRBJ1-5; D is ambiguous. V lost 6 bases to trimming and J lost 2 bases, with 14 bases between them. CDR3 length: 15 residues. Per germline, CDR1 MNHEY and CDR2 SVGAGI. The DNA of the CDR3 is TGTGCCAGCAGCCGGGGTGCTTATGGCAATCAGCCCCAGCATTTT. Protein product: CASSRGAYGNQPQHF.

J is TRBJ1-5 and V is TRBV6-5; tentatively, D is TRBD1 (6 bases). The CDR3 is made up of 13 amino acids. Germline V gene sequence: CDR1 MNHEY, CDR2 SVGAGI. Trimming stripped 6 bases from V and 2 bases from J, with 8 bases between. The CDR3 loop is CASRKGGNQPQHF. The CDR3 DNA is TGTGCCAGCAGAAAGGGGGGCAATCAGCCCCAGCATTTT.

This clone was seen only once. This chain joins TRBV4-1 and TRBJ2-3; maybe TRBD1 (6 bases). The V end was cut by 6 bases, the J end by 2 bases, with 18 bases between. CDR1 and CDR2 from the germline V gene are MGHRA and YSYEKL. The CDR3 runs to 16 residues. This CDR3 reads CASRPDRLRDTDTQYF. CDR3 in DNA: TGCGCCAGCAGGCCTGACAGGCTCCGGGACACAGATACGCAGTATTTT.

The rearrangement links TRBV13 to TRBJ2-5; 14 bases match TRBD2. Per the germline V gene, CDR1 is PRHDT and CDR2 is FYEKMQ (reference sequence). After removal of 5 bases from V and 4 bases from J, the junction contained 3 bases not matched to a gene. There are 15 residues in the CDR3. Written as DNA, the CDR3 is TGTGCCAGCAGCCTCGGACTAGCGGGGGGAGAGACCCAGTACTTC. The encoded protein is CASSLGLAGGETQYF.

This clone was seen only once. J is TRBJ1-5 and V is TRBV11-3; 7 nucleotides line up with TRBD1. The ends lost 5 bases at V and 0 bases at J; junction bases unmatched: 13. The CDR3 sequence is 18 residues long. CDR1 is SGHNT and CDR2 is YENEEA in the germline V gene. CDR3 DNA: TGTGCCAGCAGCCTGCCCAGGGGGAGGCCTTATAGCAATCAGCCCCAGCATTTT. As protein: CASSLPRGRPYSNQPQHF.

The chain uses TRBV28 and TRBJ1-5; 7 bases line up with TRBD1. This CDR3 region has 16 residues. Germline lookup yields CDR1 MDHEN and CDR2 SYDVKM. V lost 6 bases, J lost 7 bases, and 15 bases stayed unmatched. The CDR3 loop is CASRSTPYRGRQPQHF. CDR3 in DNA: TGTGCCAGCAGATCCACCCCCTACAGGGGACGCCAGCCCCAGCATTTT.

V gene TRBV2 combines with J gene TRBJ2-2; no definite D call. Trimming took 2 bases from V and 5 from J, leaving 15 bases between them. The germline V gene encodes CDR1 SNHLY and CDR2 FYNNEI. This CDR3 spans 16 amino acids. CDR3 DNA sequence: TGTGCCAGCAGTGAAAGAAATCCCTCTATGACCGGGGAGCTGTTTTTT. Protein sequence: CASSERNPSMTGELFF.